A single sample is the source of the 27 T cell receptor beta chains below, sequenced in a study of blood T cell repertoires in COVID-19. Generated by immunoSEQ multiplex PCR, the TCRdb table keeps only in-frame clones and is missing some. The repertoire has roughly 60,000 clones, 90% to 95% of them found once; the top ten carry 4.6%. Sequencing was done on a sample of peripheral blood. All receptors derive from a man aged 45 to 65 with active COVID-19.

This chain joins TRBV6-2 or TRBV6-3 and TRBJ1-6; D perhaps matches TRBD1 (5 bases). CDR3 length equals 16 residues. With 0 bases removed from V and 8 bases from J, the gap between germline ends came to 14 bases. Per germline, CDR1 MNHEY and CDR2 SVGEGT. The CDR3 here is CASSYSPGGLDSPLHF. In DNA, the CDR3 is TGTGCCAGCAGTTACTCACCGGGGGGGTTGGATTCACCCCTCCACTTT.

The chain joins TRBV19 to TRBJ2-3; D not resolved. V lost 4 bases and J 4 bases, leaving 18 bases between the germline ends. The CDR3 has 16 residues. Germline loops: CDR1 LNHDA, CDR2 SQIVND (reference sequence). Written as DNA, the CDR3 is TGTGCCAGTAGTAGATTAGCCGGAGTCCCCCCAGATACGCAGTATTTT. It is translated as CASSRLAGVPPDTQYF.

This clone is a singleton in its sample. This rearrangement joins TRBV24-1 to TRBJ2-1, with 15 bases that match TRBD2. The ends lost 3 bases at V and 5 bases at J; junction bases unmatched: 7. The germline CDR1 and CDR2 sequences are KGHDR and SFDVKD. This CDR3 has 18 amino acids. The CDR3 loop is CATSDPGLAGGPNNEQFF. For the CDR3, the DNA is TGTGCCACCAGTGATCCCGGACTAGCGGGAGGGCCTAACAATGAGCAGTTCTTC.

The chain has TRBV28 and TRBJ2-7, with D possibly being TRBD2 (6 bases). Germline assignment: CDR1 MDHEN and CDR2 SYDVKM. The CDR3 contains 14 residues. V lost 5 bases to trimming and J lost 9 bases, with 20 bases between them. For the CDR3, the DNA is TGTGCCAGCAGTCCGCCCGCGGGATCCTTGGGGCAGTACTTC. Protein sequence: CASSPPAGSLGQYF. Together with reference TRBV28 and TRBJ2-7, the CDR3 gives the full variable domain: DVKVTQSSRYLVKRTGEKVFLECVQDMDHENMFWYRQDPGLGLRLIYFSYDVKMKEKGDIPEGYSVSREKKERFSLILESASTNQTSMYLCASSPPAGSLGQYFGPGTRLTVT.

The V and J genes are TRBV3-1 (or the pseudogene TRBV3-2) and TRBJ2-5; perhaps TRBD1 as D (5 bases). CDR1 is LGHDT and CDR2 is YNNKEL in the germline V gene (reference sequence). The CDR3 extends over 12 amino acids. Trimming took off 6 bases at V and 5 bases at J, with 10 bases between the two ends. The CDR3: CASRAQGETQYF. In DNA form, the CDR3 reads TGTGCCAGCAGGGCGCAGGGCGAGACCCAGTACTTC.

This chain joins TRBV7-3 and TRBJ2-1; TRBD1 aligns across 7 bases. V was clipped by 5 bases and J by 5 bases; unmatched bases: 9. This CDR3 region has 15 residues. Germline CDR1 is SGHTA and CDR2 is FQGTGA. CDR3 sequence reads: CASSPRGQRDNEQFF. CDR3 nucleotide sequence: TGTGCCAGCAGCCCTAGGGGACAGCGCGACAATGAGCAGTTCTTC.

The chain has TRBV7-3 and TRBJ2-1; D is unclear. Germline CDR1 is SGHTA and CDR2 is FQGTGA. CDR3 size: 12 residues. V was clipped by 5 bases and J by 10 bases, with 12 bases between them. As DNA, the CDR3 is TGTGCCAGCAGCCTAAACCTCGGGGAGCAGTTCTTC. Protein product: CASSLNLGEQFF. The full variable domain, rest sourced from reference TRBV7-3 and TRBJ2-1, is GAGVSQTPSNKVTEKGKYVELRCDPISGHTALYWYRQSLGQGPEFLIYFQGTGAADDSGLPNDRFFAVRPEGSVSTLKIQRTERGDSAVYLCASSLNLGEQFFGPGTRLTVL.

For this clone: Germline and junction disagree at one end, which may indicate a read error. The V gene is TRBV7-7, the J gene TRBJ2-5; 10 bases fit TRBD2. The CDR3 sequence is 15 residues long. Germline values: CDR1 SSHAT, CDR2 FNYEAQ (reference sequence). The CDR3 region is CASSLAAGGTETQYF. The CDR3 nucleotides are TGTGCTAGCAGCTTAGCAGCGGGGGGGACAGAGACCCAGTACTTC.

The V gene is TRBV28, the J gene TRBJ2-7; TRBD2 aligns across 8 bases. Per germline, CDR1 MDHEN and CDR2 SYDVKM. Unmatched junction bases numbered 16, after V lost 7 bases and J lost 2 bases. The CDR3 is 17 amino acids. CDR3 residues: CASISTPGMGLAYEQYF. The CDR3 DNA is TGTGCCAGCATTTCCACCCCAGGCATGGGACTAGCCTACGAGCAGTACTTC. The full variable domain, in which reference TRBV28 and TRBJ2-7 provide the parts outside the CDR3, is DVKVTQSSRYLVKRTGEKVFLECVQDMDHENMFWYRQDPGLGLRLIYFSYDVKMKEKGDIPEGYSVSREKKERFSLILESASTNQTSMYLCASISTPGMGLAYEQYFGPGTRLTVT.

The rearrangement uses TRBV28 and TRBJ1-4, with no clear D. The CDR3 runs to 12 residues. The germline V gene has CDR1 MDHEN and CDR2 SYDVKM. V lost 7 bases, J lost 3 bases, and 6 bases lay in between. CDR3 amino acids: CASTAANEKLFF. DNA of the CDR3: TGTGCCAGCACTGCGGCTAATGAAAAACTGTTTTTT.

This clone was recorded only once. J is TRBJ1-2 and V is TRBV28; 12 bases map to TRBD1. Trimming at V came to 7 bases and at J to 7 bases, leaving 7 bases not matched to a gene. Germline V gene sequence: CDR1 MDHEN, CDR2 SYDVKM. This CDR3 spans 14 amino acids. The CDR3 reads CASTMGQGAFGYTF. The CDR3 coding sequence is TGTGCCAGCACGATGGGACAGGGGGCTTTTGGCTACACCTTC.

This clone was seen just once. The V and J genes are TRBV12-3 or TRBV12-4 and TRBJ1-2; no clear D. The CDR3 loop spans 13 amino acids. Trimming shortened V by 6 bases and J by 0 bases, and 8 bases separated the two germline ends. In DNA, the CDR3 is TGTGCCAGCAGCCAAGGAGCTAACTATGGCTACACCTTC. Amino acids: CASSQGANYGYTF.

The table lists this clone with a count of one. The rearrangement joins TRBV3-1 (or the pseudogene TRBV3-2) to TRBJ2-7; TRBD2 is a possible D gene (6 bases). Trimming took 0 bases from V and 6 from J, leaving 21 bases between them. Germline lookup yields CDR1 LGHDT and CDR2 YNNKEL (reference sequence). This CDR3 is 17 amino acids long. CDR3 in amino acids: CASSQELTSTVWTEQYF. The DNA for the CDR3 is TGTGCCAGCAGCCAAGAATTGACTAGTACTGTTTGGACCGAGCAGTACTTC.

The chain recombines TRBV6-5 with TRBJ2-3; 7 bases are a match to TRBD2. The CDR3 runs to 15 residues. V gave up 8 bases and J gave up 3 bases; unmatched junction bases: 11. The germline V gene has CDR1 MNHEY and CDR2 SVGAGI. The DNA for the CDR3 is TGTGCCAGCGCGGGAGAGTCGCTTCGGACAGATACGCAGTATTTT. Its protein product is CASAGESLRTDTQYF.

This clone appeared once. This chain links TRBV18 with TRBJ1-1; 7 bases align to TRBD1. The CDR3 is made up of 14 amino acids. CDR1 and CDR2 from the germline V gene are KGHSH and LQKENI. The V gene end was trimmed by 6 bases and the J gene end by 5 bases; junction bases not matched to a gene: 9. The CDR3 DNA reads TGTGCCAGCTCCTCAAGCACAGGGGTGACTGAAGCTTTCTTT. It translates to CASSSSTGVTEAFF.

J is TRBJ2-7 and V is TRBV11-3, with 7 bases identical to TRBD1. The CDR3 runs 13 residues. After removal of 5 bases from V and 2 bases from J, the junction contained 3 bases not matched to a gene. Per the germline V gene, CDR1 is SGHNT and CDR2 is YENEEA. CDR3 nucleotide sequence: TGTGCCAGCAGCAGGGGACAGACCTACGAGCAGTACTTC. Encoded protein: CASSRGQTYEQYF.

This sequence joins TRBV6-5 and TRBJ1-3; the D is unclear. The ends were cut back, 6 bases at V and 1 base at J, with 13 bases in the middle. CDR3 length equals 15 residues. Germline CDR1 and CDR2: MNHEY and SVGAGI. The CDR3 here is CASSSPAGSGNTIYF. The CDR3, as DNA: TGTGCCAGCAGCTCCCCCGCGGGGTCTGGAAACACCATATATTTT.

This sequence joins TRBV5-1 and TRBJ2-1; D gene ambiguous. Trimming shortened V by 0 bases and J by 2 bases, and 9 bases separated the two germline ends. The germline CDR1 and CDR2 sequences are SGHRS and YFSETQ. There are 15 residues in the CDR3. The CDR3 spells CASSLGAVPYNEQFF. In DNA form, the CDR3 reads TGCGCCAGCAGCTTGGGGGCAGTACCCTACAATGAGCAGTTCTTC.

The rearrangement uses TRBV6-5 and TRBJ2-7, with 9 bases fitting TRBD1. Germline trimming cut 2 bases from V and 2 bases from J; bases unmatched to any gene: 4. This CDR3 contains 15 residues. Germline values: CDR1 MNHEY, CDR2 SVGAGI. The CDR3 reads CASSYRTGVAYEQYF. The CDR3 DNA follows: TGTGCCAGCAGTTACCGGACAGGGGTGGCCTACGAGCAGTACTTC.

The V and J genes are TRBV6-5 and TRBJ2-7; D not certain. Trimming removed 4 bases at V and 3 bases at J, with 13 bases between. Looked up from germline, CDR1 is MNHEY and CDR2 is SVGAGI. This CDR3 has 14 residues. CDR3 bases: TGTGCCAGCAGTTTATATCGCGGTCACTACGAGCAGTACTTC. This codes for CASSLYRGHYEQYF.

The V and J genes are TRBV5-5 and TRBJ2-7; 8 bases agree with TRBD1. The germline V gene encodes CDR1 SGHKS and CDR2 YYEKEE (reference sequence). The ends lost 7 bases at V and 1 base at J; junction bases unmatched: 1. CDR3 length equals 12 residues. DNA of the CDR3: TGTGCCAGCTGGACAGGGTCCTACGAGCAGTACTTC. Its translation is CASWTGSYEQYF.

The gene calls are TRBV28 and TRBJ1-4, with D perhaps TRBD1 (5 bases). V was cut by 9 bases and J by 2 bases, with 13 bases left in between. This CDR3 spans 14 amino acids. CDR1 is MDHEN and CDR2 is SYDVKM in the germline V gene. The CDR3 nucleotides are TGTGCCAGTTATAGCGGGGGGACTAATGAAAAACTGTTTTTT. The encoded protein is CASYSGGTNEKLFF.

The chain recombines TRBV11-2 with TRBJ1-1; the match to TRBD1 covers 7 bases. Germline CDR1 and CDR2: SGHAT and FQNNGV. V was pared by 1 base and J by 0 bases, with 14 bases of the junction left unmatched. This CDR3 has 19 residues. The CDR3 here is CASSLVPRWDRYMNTEAFF. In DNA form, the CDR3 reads TGTGCCAGCAGCTTAGTGCCCCGTTGGGACAGATACATGAACACTGAAGCTTTCTTT. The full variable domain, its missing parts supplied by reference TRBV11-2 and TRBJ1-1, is EAGVAQSPRYKIIEKRQSVAFWCNPISGHATLYWYQQILGQGPKLLIQFQNNGVVDDSQLPKDRFSAERLKGVDSTLKIQPAKLEDSAVYLCASSLVPRWDRYMNTEAFFGQGTRLTVV.

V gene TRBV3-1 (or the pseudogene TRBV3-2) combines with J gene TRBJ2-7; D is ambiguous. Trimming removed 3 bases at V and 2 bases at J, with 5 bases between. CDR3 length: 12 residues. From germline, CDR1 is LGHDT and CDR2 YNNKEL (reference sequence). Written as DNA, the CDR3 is TGTGCCAGCAGCCAGGGCCCCTACGAGCAGTACTTC. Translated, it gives CASSQGPYEQYF.

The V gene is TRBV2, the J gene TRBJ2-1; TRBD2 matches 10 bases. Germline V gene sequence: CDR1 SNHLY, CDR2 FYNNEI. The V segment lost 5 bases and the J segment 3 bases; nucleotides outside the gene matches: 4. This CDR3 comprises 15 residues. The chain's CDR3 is CASSPRLAGYNEQFF. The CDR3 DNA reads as TGTGCCAGCAGTCCAAGACTAGCGGGCTACAATGAGCAGTTCTTC.

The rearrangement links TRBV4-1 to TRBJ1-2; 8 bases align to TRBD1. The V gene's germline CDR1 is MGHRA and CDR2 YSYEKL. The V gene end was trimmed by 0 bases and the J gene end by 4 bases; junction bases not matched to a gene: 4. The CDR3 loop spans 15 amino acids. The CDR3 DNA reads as TGCGCCAGCAGCCAAGAATCCGGGACAGGCTATGGCTACACCTTC. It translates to CASSQESGTGYGYTF.

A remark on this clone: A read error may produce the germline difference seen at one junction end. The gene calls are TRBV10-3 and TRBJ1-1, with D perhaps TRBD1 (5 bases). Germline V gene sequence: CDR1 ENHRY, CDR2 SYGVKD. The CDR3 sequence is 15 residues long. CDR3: CAISVGGSRRTEAFF. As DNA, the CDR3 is TGTGCCATAAGTGTGGGGGGATCGAGACGCACTGAAGCTTTCTTT.